One T cell receptor beta chain is described in this entry. Its antigen remains unidentified. This CDR3 is built from 15 residues. Between the trimmed V and J ends, which lost 6 bases and 0 bases, there was a span of 15 bases. Per the germline V gene, CDR1 is LNHDA and CDR2 is SQIVND (reference sequence). Researchers gathered lesional scalp punch biopsies and peripheral blood from patients with alopecia areata. Reverse transcription of extracted RNA yielded cDNA, which provided the sequencing template. Here immunoSEQ multiplex PCR was the method, and the copy in TCRdb shows in-frame clones only, minus some. The sample carries just over 150,000 clones, 50% to 65% recorded once. The sample comes from a study of CD8+ T cells in alopecia areata. Study context: Tofacitinib therapy took 6 to 18 months; 6 months off drug came after. Broader study findings: Clarity of TCR sharing across patients fell short of that in mice, possibly HLA-related.

The chain joins TRBV19 to TRBJ2-7; the D gene could be TRBD1 or TRBD2 (7 bases each). The sequenced sample was CD8+ T cells sorted from blood, obtained at week 0. This sequence originates from a human donor with alopecia areata. The chain's CDR3 is CASRRDREGSYEQYF. The CDR3 bases are TGTGCCAGTAGACGAGACAGGGAGGGCTCCTACGAGCAGTACTTC.